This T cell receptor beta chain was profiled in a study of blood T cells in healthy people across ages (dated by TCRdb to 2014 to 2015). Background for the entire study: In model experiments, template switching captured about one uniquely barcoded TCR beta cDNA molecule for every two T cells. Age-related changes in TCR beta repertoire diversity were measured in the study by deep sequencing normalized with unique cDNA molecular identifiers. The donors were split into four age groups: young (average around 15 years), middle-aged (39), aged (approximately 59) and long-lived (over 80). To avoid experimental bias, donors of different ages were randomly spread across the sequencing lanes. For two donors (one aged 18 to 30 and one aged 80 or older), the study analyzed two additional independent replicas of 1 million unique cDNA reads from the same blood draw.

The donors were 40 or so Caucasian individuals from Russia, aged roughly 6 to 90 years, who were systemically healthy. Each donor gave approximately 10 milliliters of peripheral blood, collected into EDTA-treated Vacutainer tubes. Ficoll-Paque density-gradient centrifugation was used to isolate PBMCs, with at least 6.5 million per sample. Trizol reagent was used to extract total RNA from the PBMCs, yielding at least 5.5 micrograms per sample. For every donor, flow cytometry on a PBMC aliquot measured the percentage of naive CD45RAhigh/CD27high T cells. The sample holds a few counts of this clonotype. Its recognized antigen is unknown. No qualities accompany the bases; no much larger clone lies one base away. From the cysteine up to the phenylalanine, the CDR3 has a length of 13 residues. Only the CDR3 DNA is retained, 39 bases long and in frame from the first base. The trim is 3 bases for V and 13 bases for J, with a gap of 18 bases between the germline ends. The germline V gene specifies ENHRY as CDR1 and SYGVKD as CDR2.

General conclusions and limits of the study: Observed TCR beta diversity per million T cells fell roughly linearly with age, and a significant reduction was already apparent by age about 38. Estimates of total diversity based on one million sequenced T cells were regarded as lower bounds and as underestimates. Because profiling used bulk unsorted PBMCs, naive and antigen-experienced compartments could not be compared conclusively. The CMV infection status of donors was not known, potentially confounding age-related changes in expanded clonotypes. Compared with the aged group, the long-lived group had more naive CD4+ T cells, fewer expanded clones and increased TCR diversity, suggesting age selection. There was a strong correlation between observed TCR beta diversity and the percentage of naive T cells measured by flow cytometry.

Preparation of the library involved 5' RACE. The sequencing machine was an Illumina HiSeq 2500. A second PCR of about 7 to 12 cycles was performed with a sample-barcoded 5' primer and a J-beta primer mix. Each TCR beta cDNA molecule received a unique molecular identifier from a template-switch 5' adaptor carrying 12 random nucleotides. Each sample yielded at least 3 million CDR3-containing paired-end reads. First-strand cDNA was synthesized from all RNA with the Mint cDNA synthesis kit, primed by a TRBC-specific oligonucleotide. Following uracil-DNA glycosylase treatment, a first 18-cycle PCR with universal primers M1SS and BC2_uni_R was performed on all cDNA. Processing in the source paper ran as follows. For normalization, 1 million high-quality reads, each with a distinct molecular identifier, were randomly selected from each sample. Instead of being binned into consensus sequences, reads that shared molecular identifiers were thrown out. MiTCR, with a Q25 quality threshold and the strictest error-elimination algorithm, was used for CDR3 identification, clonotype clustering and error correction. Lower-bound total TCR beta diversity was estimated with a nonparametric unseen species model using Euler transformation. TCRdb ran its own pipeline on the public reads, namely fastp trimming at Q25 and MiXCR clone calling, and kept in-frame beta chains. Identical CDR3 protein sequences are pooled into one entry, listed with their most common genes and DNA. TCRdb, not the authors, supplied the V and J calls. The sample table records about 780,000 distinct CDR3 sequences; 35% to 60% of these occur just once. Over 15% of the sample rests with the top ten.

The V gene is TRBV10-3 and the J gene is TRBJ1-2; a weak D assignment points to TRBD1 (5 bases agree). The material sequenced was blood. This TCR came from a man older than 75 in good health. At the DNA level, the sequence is TGTGCCATCAGTGACCCCAAACAGGTCACGCGCACCTTC. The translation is CAISDPKQVTRTF.